The clone carrying this T cell receptor beta chain was seen a single time. Its specificity is not known. The assay was immunoSEQ multiplex PCR, and TCRdb's table has in-frame clones only and misses some. The sample has over 60,000 clones, around 86% seen once. The data derive from a study of T cell responses to AZD1222 COVID-19 vaccine. Germline-derived CDR1 and CDR2 are GTSNPN and SVGIG (reference sequence). There are 13 residues in the CDR3. The V gene lost 6 bases and the J gene lost 4 bases, with 15 bases spanning the gap. General observations from the study: The study identified only five or six AZD1222 recipients as seropositive at baseline.

The sequencing here drew on peripheral blood, taken on day 0 of AZD1222 vaccination. The receptor's source is an adult in good health. The chain links TRBV30 to TRBJ1-2; D gene ambiguous. The CDR3 DNA is TGTGCCTGTCCCTCGAAGACCTCCTATGGCTACACCTTC. Encoded protein: CACPSKTSYGYTF.